These 16 T cell receptor beta chains were all obtained from the same sample, sequenced in a study of cytomegalovirus exposure and HLA in healthy donors. PCR was performed using 60 Vbeta and 13 Jbeta primers. The data were produced by immunoSEQ multiplex PCR, yet TCRdb's version contains in-frame clones alone and is incomplete. The sample gives about 120,000 clones, around three quarters of which show up once; 2% to 2.5% is in the top ten. Sequenced sample: PBMCs. The receptors originated from a human donor in good health.

The chain combines TRBV10-1 with TRBJ1-5, with TRBD1 identical over 9 bases. This CDR3 spans 20 amino acids. With 2 bases clipped from V and 2 bases from J, the junction kept 16 bases outside the gene matches. Per germline, CDR1 WNHNN and CDR2 SYGVQD (reference sequence). This CDR3 is CASSEALRDREVSGNQPQHF. CDR3 in DNA: TGCGCCAGCAGTGAGGCCCTCCGGGACAGGGAAGTTTCAGGCAATCAGCCCCAGCATTTT.

The gene calls are TRBV10-3 and TRBJ1-2; 7 bases fit TRBD1. The J segment lost 4 bases and the V segment lost 2 bases, leaving 1 base of the junction unmatched. There are 13 residues in the CDR3. From germline, CDR1 is ENHRY and CDR2 SYGVKD. CDR3 protein: CAISEAGGYGYTF. As DNA, the CDR3 is TGTGCCATCAGTGAGGCAGGGGGCTATGGCTACACCTTC.

The chain joins TRBV7-2 to TRBJ2-7, with TRBD2 matching over 7 bases. The V and J ends lost 5 bases and 0 bases, in that order; junction bases with no gene match: 4. The CDR3 is 14 amino acids. Per germline, CDR1 SGHTA and CDR2 FQGNSA. CDR3 sequence: CASSGGGTSYEQYF. CDR3 DNA: TGTGCCAGCAGCGGGGGGGGGACCTCCTACGAGCAGTACTTC.

The gene calls are TRBV7-2 and TRBJ1-5; possible D gene TRBD1, 5 bases. The CDR3 spans 15 residues. CDR1 SGHTA and CDR2 FQGNSA come from the germline V gene. Trimming stripped 3 bases from V and 2 bases from J, with 11 bases between. In DNA form, the CDR3 reads TGTGCCAGCAGCTTTGGGGACTTGGGCAATCAGCCCCAGCATTTT. It specifies CASSFGDLGNQPQHF.

The CDR3 DNA sequence: TGTGCCAGCAGCTTTAGTAGCCTTGAGACCCAGTACTTC. This sequence encodes CASSFSSLETQYF. The chain is built from TRBV11-3 and TRBJ2-5; D is uncertain. CDR1 and CDR2 (germline): SGHNT, YENEEA. CDR3 length: 13 amino acids. V lost 3 bases to trimming and J lost 5 bases, with 10 bases between them.

The rearrangement joins TRBV7-2 to TRBJ2-7; possibly TRBD1 for D (5 bases). Germline CDR1 SGHTA, CDR2 FQGNSA. Between the trimmed V and J ends, which lost 5 bases and 3 bases, there was a span of 11 bases. The CDR3 extends over 13 amino acids. CDR3 loop: CASSLDRLYEQYF. CDR3 DNA sequence: TGTGCCAGCAGCCTTGACAGACTCTACGAGCAGTACTTC. The full variable domain, with the rest looked up from reference TRBV7-2 and TRBJ2-7, is GAGVSQSPSNKVTEKGKDVELRCDPISGHTALYWYRQSLGQGLEFLIYFQGNSAPDKSGLPSDRFSAERTGGSVSTLTIQRTQQEDSAVYLCASSLDRLYEQYFGPGTRLTVT.

This clone was counted a few times. V usage is TRBV29-1 and J usage is TRBJ2-2; D is undetermined. V was clipped by 6 bases and J by 6 bases, with 17 bases between them. This CDR3 spans 14 amino acids. Germline CDR1 reads SQVTM; CDR2 reads ANQGSEA. CDR3 in DNA: TGCAGCGTCGTTGACCTGGGCCACCCCGGGGAGCTGTTTTTT. This codes for CSVVDLGHPGELFF.

This clone occurred once. J is TRBJ1-2 and V is TRBV27; 8 bases line up with TRBD1. Per the germline V gene, CDR1 is MNHEY and CDR2 is SMNVEV (reference sequence). After removal of 5 bases from V and 7 bases from J, the junction contained 6 bases not matched to a gene. The CDR3 has 13 amino acids. The CDR3 bases are TGTGCCAGCAGTCCCTTAACAGGGGGTGGCTACACCTTC. Amino acids: CASSPLTGGGYTF.

This clone has only one observation. This chain connects TRBV27 to TRBJ2-7; 9 positions match TRBD1. Germline V CDR1 and CDR2: MNHEY, SMNVEV (reference sequence). V was pared by 3 bases and J by 5 bases, with 8 bases of the junction left unmatched. The CDR3 contains 15 residues. The CDR3 nucleotides are TGTGCCAGCAGTTTTAGACCGACAGGGGGACACGAGCAGTACTTC. Encoded protein: CASSFRPTGGHEQYF.

The chain links TRBV7-3 to TRBJ2-1; D is possibly TRBD2 (6 bases). Germline lookup yields CDR1 SGHTA and CDR2 FQGTGA. The CDR3 runs to 13 residues. Trimming removed 4 bases from V and 6 bases from J, with 10 bases in between. The CDR3 loop reads CASSSRDFNEQFF. CDR3 DNA: TGTGCCAGCAGCTCCCGGGACTTCAATGAGCAGTTCTTC.

The chain has TRBV9 and TRBJ2-4; no definite D call. V shed 3 bases and J shed 6 bases, with 13 bases lying between them. CDR3 length: 14 amino acids. From germline, CDR1 is SGDLS and CDR2 YYNGEE. CDR3 region: CASSETSQANIQYF. The DNA for the CDR3 is TGTGCCAGCAGCGAAACTTCCCAGGCAAACATTCAGTACTTC.

The J gene is TRBJ2-1, the V gene TRBV6-5, with TRBD1 identical over 7 bases. The CDR3 runs 13 residues. V lost 6 bases to trimming and J lost 8 bases; unmatched junction nucleotides: 7. Per germline, CDR1 MNHEY and CDR2 SVGAGI. The CDR3 sequence: CASRYRQGYEQFF. The CDR3 DNA follows: TGTGCCAGCAGGTACCGACAGGGATATGAGCAGTTCTTC.

The chain combines TRBV7-8 with TRBJ1-5; 8 bases agree with TRBD1. Trimming cost V 5 bases and J 2 bases; bases outside gene matches: 2. Germline CDR1 is SGHVS and CDR2 is FQNEAQ. The CDR3 loop spans 14 amino acids. The CDR3 loop is CASSATGGNQPQHF. DNA for the CDR3: TGTGCCAGCAGCGCGACAGGGGGCAATCAGCCCCAGCATTTT.

The V gene is TRBV7-9, the J gene TRBJ2-2, with unresolved D. Trimming took 5 bases from V and 0 from J, leaving 4 bases between them. CDR3 length: 13 residues. Looked up from germline, CDR1 is SEHNR and CDR2 is FQNEAQ (reference sequence). The CDR3 loop reads CASSLTNTGELFF. The DNA for the CDR3 is TGTGCCAGCAGCCTAACGAACACCGGGGAGCTGTTTTTT.

The rearrangement joins TRBV29-1 to TRBJ1-2; 8 nucleotides line up with TRBD1. The CDR3 totals 14 residues. Trimming removed 2 bases from V and 6 bases from J; junction bases left unmatched: 8. Germline-derived CDR1 and CDR2 are SQVTM and ANQGSEA. The CDR3 loop reads CSVEPSNRGNGYTF. The CDR3 DNA reads as TGCAGCGTTGAACCCTCCAACAGGGGGAATGGCTACACCTTC.

The chain combines TRBV18 with TRBJ1-4; D possibly corresponds to TRBD1 (5 bases). CDR1 and CDR2 (germline): KGHSH, LQKENI. CDR3 length: 15 amino acids. V gave up 2 bases and J gave up 4 bases, with 11 bases separating them. Written as DNA, the CDR3 is TGTGCCAGCTCACCAAGTGACAGCTATAATGAAAAACTGTTTTTT. Translation gives CASSPSDSYNEKLFF.